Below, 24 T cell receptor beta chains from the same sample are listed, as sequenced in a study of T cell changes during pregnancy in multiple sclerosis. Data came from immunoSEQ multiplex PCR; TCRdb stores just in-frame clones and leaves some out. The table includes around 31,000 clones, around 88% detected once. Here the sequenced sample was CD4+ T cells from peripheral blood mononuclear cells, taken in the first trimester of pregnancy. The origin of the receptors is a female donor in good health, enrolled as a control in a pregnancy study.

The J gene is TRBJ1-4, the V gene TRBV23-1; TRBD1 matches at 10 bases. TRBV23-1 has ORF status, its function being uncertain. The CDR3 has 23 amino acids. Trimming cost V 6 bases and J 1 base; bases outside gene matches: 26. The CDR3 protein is CASSPTPREGTGEYGQTNEKLFF. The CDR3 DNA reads TGCGCCAGCAGCCCCACCCCCCGGGAGGGGACAGGGGAATATGGGCAAACTAATGAAAAACTGTTTTTT.

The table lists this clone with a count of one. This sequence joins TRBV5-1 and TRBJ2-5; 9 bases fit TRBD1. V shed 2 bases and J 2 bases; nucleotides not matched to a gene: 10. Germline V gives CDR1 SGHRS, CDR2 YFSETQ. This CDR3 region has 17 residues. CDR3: CASSFFLGQGEQETQYF. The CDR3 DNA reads TGCGCCAGCAGCTTCTTTCTGGGACAGGGAGAACAAGAGACCCAGTACTTC.

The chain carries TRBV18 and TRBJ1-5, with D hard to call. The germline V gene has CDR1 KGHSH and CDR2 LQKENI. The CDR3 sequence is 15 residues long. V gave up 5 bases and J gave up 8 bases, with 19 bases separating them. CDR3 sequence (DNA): TGTGCCAGCTCAACCGAACGATCCGGGGTAGAGCCCCAGCATTTT. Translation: CASSTERSGVEPQHF.

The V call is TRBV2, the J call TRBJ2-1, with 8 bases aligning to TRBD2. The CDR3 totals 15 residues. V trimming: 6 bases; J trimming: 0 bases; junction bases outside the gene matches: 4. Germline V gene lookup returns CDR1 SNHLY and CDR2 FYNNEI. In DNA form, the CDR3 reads TGTGCCAGCAGGACTAGCGCCCTCTCCTACAATGAGCAGTTCTTC. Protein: CASRTSALSYNEQFF.

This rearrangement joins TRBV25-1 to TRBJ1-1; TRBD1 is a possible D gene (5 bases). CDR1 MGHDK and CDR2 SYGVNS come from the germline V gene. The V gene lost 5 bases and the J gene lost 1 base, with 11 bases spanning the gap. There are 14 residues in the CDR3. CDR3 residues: CASSSGGGNTEAFF. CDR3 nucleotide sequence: TGTGCCAGCAGTTCCGGGGGGGGGAACACTGAAGCTTTCTTT.

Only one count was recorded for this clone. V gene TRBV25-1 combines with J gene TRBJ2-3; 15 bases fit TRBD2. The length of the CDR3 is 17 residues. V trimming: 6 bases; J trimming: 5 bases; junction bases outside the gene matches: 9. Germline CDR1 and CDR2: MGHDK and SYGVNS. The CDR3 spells CASRSWTSGGARDTQYF. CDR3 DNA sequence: TGTGCCAGCAGATCCTGGACTAGCGGGGGGGCGCGAGATACGCAGTATTTT.

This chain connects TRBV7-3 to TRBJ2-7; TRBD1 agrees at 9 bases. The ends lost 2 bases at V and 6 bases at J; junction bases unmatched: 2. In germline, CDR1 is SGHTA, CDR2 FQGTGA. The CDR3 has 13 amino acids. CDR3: CASSLRQGGEQYF. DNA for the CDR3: TGTGCCAGCAGCTTACGACAGGGGGGCGAGCAGTACTTC.

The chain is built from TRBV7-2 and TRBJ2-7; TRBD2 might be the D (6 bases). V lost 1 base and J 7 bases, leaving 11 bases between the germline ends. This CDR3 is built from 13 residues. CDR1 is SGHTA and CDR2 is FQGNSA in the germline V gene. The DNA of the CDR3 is TGTGCCAGCAGCTTAGGCGGGACGCAAGAGCAGTACTTC. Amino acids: CASSLGGTQEQYF.

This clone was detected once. The CDR3 loop reads CASSPRKAGDIQYF. The CDR3, as DNA: TGTGCCAGCAGCCCCCGAAAGGCGGGGGACATTCAGTACTTC. V usage is TRBV7-2 and J usage is TRBJ2-4, with TRBD2 identical over 7 bases. In germline, CDR1 is SGHTA, CDR2 FQGNSA. The CDR3 sequence is 14 residues long. V trimming: 5 bases; J trimming: 8 bases; junction bases outside the gene matches: 9.

The CDR3 sequence is CASTKAQGIEEQYF. The DNA of the CDR3 is TGTGCCAGCACAAAGGCACAGGGAATAGAAGAGCAGTACTTC. The chain recombines TRBV6-1 with TRBJ2-5; D may be TRBD1 (6 bases). Germline V gives CDR1 MNHNS, CDR2 SASEGT. This CDR3 comprises 14 residues. Trimming cost V 7 bases and J 11 bases, with 23 bases left between them.

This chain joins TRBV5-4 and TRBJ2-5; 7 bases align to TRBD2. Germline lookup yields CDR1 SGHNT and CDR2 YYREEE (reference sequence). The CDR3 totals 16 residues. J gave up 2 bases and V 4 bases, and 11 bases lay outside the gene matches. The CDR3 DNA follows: TGTGCCAGCAGCGGTACCGAGCGGGGTCTGCAAGAGACCCAGTACTTC. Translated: CASSGTERGLQETQYF. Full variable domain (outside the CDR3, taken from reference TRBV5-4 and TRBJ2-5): ETGVTQSPTHLIKTRGQQVTLRCSSQSGHNTVSWYQQALGQGPQFIFQYYREEENGRGNFPPRFSGLQFPNYSSELNVNALELDDSALYLCASSGTERGLQETQYFGPGTRLLVL.

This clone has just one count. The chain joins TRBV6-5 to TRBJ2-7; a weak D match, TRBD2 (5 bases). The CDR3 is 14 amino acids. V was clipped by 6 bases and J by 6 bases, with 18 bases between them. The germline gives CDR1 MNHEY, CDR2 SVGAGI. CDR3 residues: CASSPAGSGSEQYF. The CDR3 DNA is TGTGCCAGCAGCCCCGCGGGCAGTGGCTCCGAGCAGTACTTC.

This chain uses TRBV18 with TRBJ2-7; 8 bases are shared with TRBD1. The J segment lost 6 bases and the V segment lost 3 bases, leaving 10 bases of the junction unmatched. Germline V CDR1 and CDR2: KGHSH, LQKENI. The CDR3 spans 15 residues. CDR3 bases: TGTGCCAGCTCACCCGTCCAGGGGGCGCGCGCCGAGCAGTACTTC. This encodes CASSPVQGARAEQYF.

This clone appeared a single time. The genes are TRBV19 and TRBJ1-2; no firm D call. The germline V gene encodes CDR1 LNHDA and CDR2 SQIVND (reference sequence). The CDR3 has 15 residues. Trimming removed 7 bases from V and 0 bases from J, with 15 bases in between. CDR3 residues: CASIGSSPANYGYTF. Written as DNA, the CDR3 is TGTGCCAGTATTGGTTCTTCGCCGGCTAACTATGGCTACACCTTC. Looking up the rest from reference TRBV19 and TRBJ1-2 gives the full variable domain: DGGITQSPKYLFRKEGQNVTLSCEQNLNHDAMYWYRQDPGQGLRLIYYSQIVNDFQKGDIAEGYSVSREKKESFPLTVTSAQKNPTAFYLCASIGSSPANYGYTFGSGTRLTVV.

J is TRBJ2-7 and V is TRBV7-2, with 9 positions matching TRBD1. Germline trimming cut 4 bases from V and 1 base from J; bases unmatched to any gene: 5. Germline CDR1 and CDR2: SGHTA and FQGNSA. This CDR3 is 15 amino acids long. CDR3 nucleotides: TGTGCCAGCAGCTCTCCGGGGACAGGGTCCTACGAGCAGTACTTC. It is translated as CASSSPGTGSYEQYF. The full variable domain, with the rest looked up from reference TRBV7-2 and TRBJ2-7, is GAGVSQSPSNKVTEKGKDVELRCDPISGHTALYWYRQSLGQGLEFLIYFQGNSAPDKSGLPSDRFSAERTGGSVSTLTIQRTQQEDSAVYLCASSSPGTGSYEQYFGPGTRLTVT.

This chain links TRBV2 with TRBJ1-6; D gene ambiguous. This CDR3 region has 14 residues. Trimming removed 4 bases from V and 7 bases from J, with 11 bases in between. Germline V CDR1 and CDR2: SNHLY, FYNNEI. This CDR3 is CASSVNSRNSPLHF. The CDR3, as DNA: TGTGCCAGCAGTGTGAACAGCCGAAATTCACCCCTCCACTTT. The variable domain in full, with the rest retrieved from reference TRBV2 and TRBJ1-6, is EPEVTQTPSHQVTQMGQEVILRCVPISNHLYFYWYRQILGQKVEFLVSFYNNEISEKSEIFDDQFSVERPDGSNFTLKIRSTKLEDSAMYFCASSVNSRNSPLHFGNGTRLTVT.

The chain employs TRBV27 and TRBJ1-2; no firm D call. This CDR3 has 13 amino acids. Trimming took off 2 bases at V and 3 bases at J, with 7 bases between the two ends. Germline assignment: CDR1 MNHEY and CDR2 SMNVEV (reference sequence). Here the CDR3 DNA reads TGTGCCAGCAGTTTAACACAGTACTATGGCTACACCTTC. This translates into CASSLTQYYGYTF.

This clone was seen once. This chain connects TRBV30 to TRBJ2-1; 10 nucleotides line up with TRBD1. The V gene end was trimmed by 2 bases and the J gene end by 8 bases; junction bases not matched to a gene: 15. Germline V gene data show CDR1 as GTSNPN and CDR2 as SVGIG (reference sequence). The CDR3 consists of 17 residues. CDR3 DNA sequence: TGTGCCTGGAGTAGAGGGGACAGGGGTCGGCTTACCTATGAGCAGTTCTTC. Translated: CAWSRGDRGRLTYEQFF.

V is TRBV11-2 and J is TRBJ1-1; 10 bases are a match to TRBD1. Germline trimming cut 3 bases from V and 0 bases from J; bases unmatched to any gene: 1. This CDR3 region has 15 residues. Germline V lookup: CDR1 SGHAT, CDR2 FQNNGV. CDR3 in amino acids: CASSLTGGMNTEAFF. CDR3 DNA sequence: TGTGCCAGCAGCTTGACAGGGGGCATGAACACTGAAGCTTTCTTT.

Here the CDR3 DNA reads TGTGCCAGTACCCCGACGGGAGTCAAAAACATTCAGTACTTC. This codes for CASTPTGVKNIQYF. The chain uses TRBV19 and TRBJ2-4; the D gene is possibly TRBD2 (6 bases). Germline CDR1 and CDR2: LNHDA and SQIVND (reference sequence). This CDR3 is 14 amino acids long. Deletions cut 7 bases from V and 3 bases from J, with 13 bases between.

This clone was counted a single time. The chain's CDR3 is CASSPRTGPNEQFF. For the CDR3, the DNA is TGTGCCAGCAGCCCCCGGACAGGGCCCAATGAGCAGTTCTTC. This chain connects TRBV9 to TRBJ2-1; 8 bases align to TRBD1. The CDR3 has 14 residues. V was clipped by 4 bases and J by 6 bases; unmatched bases: 6. Germline loops: CDR1 SGDLS, CDR2 YYNGEE.

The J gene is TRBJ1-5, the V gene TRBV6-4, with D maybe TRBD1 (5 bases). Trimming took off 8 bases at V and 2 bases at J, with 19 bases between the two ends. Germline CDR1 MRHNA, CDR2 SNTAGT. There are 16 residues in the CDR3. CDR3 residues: CASPLGTSQRNQPQHF. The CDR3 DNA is TGTGCCAGCCCCCTAGGGACTTCACAACGCAATCAGCCCCAGCATTTT.

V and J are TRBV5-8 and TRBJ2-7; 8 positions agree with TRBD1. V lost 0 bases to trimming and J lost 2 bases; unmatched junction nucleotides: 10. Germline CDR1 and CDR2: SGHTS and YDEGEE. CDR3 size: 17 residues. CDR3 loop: CASSLAVDRGRAYEQYF. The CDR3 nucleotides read TGTGCCAGCAGCTTGGCCGTTGACAGGGGAAGGGCCTACGAGCAGTACTTC.

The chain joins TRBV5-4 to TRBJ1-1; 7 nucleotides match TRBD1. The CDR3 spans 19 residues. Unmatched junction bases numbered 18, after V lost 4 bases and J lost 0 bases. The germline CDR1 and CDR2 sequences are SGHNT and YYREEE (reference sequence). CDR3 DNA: TGTGCCAGCAGCATAACCTCTATGAACAGGGGACCTTTGAACACTGAAGCTTTCTTT. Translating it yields CASSITSMNRGPLNTEAFF.